This T cell receptor beta chain emerged from a study of T cell responses to AZD1222 COVID-19 vaccine. Study-wide background: Both about-4-week and about-12-week second-dose recipients were combined. Findings and caveats of the study: CD4 TCRs covered the whole spike, strongest at regions 160-218 and 743-854.

The V end lost 3 bases, the J end lost 0 bases, and 9 bases lay between the germline ends. The germline V gene has CDR1 MDHEN and CDR2 SYDVKM. The CDR3 runs to 15 residues. Libraries were prepared by immunoSEQ multiplex PCR; TCRdb keeps only in-frame clonotypes and omits some of them. The sample has about 56,000 clones, more than 75% seen once. Turning to this clone: Its target is unknown.

The sample here was peripheral blood, taken on day 0 of AZD1222 vaccination. This TCR was recovered from an adult in good health. The genes are TRBV28 and TRBJ1-5; D gene unclear. The CDR3 nucleotides are TGTGCCAGCAGTTTGCAGGTGGATAGCAATCAGCCCCAGCATTTT. This sequence encodes CASSLQVDSNQPQHF.